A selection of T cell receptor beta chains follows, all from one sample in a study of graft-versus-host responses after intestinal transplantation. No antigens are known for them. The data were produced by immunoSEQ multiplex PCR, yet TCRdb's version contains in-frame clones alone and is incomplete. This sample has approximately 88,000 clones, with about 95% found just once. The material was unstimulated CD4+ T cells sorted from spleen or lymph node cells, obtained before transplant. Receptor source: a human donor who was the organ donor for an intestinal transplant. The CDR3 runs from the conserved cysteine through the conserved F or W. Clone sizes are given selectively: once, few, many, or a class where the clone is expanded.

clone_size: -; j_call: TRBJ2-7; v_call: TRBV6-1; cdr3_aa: CASTRPPDYEQYF
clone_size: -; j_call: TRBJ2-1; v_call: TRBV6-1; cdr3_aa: CASSIRGNAPEQFF
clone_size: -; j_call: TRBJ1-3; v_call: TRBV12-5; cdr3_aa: CASGLVLLSSGGFSGNTIYF
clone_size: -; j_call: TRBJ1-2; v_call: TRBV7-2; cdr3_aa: CASSLGTGVYGYTF
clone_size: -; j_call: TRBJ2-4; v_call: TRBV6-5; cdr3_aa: CASSRTELAKNIQYF
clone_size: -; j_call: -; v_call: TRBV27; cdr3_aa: CASRQNRGISYEQYF
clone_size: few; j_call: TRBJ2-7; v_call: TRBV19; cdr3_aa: CASSIGGRGLDEQYF
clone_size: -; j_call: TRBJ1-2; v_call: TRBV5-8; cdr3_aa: CASSWTTQGRGYTF
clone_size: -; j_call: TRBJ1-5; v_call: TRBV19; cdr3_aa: CALGGPNQPQHF
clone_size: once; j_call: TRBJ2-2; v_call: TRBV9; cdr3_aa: CASSVEGHITGELFF
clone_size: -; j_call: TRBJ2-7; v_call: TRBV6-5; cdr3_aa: CASRPSGGGSYEQYF
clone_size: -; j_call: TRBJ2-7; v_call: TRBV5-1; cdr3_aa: CASSLYVETYEQYF
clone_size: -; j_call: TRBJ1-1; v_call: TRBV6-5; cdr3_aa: CASSYLRGGTEAFF
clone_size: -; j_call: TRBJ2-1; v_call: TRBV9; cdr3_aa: CASSPRGATYSYNEQFF
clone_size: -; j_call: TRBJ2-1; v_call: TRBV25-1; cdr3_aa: CASAVAGDNNEQFF
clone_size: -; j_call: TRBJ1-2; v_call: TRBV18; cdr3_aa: CASSPQGTGDSGYTF
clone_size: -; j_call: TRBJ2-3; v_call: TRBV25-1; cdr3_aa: CASSDFSGGTDTQYF
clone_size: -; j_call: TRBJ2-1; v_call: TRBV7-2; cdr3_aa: CASSKLLGKFGNEQFF
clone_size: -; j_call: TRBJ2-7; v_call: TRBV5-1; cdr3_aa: CASSRGTGTDTYEQYF
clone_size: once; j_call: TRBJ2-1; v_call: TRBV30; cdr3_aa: CAWRGRTTGFSYNEQFF
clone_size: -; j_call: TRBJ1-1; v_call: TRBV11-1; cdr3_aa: CASSLVGGNTEAFF
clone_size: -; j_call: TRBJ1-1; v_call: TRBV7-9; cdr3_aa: CASSLGAGAATLNTEAFF
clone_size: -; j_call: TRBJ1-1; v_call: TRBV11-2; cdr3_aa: CASSLVSTGQGGLNTEAFF
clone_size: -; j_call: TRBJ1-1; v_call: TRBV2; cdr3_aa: CASQEEGVEAFF
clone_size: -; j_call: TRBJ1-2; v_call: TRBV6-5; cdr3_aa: CASSYKGTGAYGYTF
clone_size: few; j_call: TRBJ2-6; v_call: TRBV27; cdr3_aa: CASTRRSGANVLTF
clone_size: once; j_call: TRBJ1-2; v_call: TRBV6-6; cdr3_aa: CASSFGTGPDSYGYTF
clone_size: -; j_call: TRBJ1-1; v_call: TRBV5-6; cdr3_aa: CASSSGPNNEKVAFF